These T cell receptor beta chains were read from a single sample in a study of T cell responses to AZD1222 COVID-19 vaccine. Sequencing used immunoSEQ multiplex PCR; TCRdb keeps in-frame clones, though not all of them. The sample lists around 130,000 clones, roughly nine tenths occurring once. The specimen comprised peripheral blood, sampled on day 0 of AZD1222 vaccination. The source of these receptors is an adult in good health. Each CDR3 is given with its conserved first and last residue. The D gene is left open where the match is weak. Not every row has a clone size; where given, it reads once, few, many or a size class.

>-|TRBV5-1|TRBJ1-6|TRBD1
TGCGCCAGCAGCTTGGTAGGACAGGGAAATTCACCCCTCCACTTT
CASSLVGQGNSPLHF
>once|TRBV27|TRBJ2-1|-
TGTGCCAGCAGACGCGACAGACCTAGCTCCTACAATGAGCAGTTCTTC
CASRRDRPSSYNEQFF
>once|TRBV6-2/TRBV6-3|TRBJ1-4|-
TGTGCCAGCAGTTACGGGGGAGAACTGTTTTTT
CASSYGGELFF
>-|TRBV11-2|TRBJ2-1|TRBD2
TGTGCCAGCAGCTTAGGGGGAGGGATGAATGAGCAGTTCTTC
CASSLGGGMNEQFF
>-|TRBV7-9|TRBJ1-2|-
TGTGCCAGCAGCTTAGTAGGGTGGGATGGCTACACCTTC
CASSLVGWDGYTF
>-|TRBV19|TRBJ1-2|-
TGTGCCAGTAGTATAACCAGGACCCCCTATGGCTACACCTTC
CASSITRTPYGYTF
>-|TRBV7-9|TRBJ1-1|-
TGTGCCAGCAGCTTAGCGCCCAAAGGGGACCCGAACACTGAAGCTTTCTTT
CASSLAPKGDPNTEAFF
>-|TRBV6-5|TRBJ1-5|-
TGTGCCAGCAGACCCGGGGCCAATTCCCAGCCCCAGCATTTT
CASRPGANSQPQHF
>-|TRBV5-4|TRBJ2-3|-
TGTGCCAGCAGCGGATGGGCAGATACGCAGTATTTT
CASSGWADTQYF
>-|TRBV11-2|TRBJ2-7|TRBD1
TGTGCCAGCAGCTCAAGGGGACAGGGGGCGAGTGAGCAGTACTTC
CASSSRGQGASEQYF
>few|TRBV29-1|TRBJ1-2|TRBD1
TGCAGCGTTGTCGGGACAGGGGGTAACCATGGCTACACCTTC
CSVVGTGGNHGYTF
>-|TRBV14|TRBJ1-2|-
TGTGCCACCTCCGGACAGCTTAACTATGGCTACACCTTC
CATSGQLNYGYTF
>-|TRBV24-1|TRBJ2-5|TRBD2
TGTGCCACCAGTGTCTCTAGCGGGGCTCAAGAGACCCAGTACTTC
CATSVSSGAQETQYF
>-|TRBV5-1|TRBJ2-1|TRBD2
TGCGCCAGCAGGCGTGGCGGGGGGGCCGATGAGCAGTTCTTC
CASRRGGGADEQFF
>-|TRBV4-1|TRBJ2-1|TRBD2
TGCGCCAGCAGCCGAGTGGGACTAGCGAACTACAATGAGCAGTTCTTC
CASSRVGLANYNEQFF
>-|TRBV4-3|TRBJ1-4|-
TGCGCCAGCAGCCAAGAGAAGTTAAGGGCCGGGAAACTGTTTTTT
CASSQEKLRAGKLFF
>-|TRBV7-2|TRBJ2-3|TRBD2
TGTGCCAGCAGCTTATTTCCTAGCGGCCTCACAGATACGCAGTATTTT
CASSLFPSGLTDTQYF
>-|TRBV2|TRBJ2-7|-
TGTGCCAGCAGTGAGGCCTACGCGCAGTACTTC
CASSEAYAQYF
>-|TRBV5-1|TRBJ2-1|TRBD1
TGCGCCAGCAGCCCGACAGGGGGCTCGTACAATGAGCAGTTCTTC
CASSPTGGSYNEQFF
>-|TRBV6-5|TRBJ2-1|TRBD2
TGTGCCAGCAGTTACTCGCCTAGCGGGGTATACAATGAGCAGTTCTTC
CASSYSPSGVYNEQFF
>once|TRBV4-1|TRBJ2-3|-
TGCGCCAGCAGCCAAGATATCATAGGGGGAATGGATACGCAGTATTTT
CASSQDIIGGMDTQYF
>-|TRBV9|TRBJ1-2|TRBD1
TGTGCCAGCAGCAGGACAGGGGTTGGCTACACCTTC
CASSRTGVGYTF
>-|TRBV7-2|TRBJ1-5|-
TGTGCCAGCAGCTTAGTTGATGGTGAGAATCAGCCCCAGCATTTT
CASSLVDGENQPQHF
>-|TRBV2|TRBJ1-2|TRBD1
TGTGCCAGCAGAGACAGGGTTTCTGGCTACACCTTC
CASRDRVSGYTF
>once|TRBV12-5|TRBJ2-3|-
TGTGCTAGTGGTTTTGGTACGGAGGCAGATACGCAGTATTTT
CASGFGTEADTQYF
>-|TRBV6-5|TRBJ1-1|TRBD1
TGTGCCAGCAGTTACGGGACAGTGAACACTGAAGCTTTCTTT
CASSYGTVNTEAFF
>-|TRBV6-4|TRBJ1-1|-
TGTGCCAGCAGTGACACCCCAGGGTCTGAAGCTTTCTTT
CASSDTPGSEAFF
>-|TRBV4-1|TRBJ1-5|-
TGCGCCAGCAGGATTTCCCCTGGTAGCAATCAGCCCCAGCATTTT
CASRISPGSNQPQHF
>-|TRBV7-7|TRBJ2-3|-
TGTGCTAGCAGCTTGGGCATTCCTCCAGATACGCAGTATTTT
CASSLGIPPDTQYF
>-|TRBV18|TRBJ1-4|-
TGTGCCAGCTCACCACGAGGGACCCATGCAACTAATGAAAAACTGTTTTTT
CASSPRGTHATNEKLFF
>-|TRBV20-1|TRBJ2-5|-
TGCAGTGGACACCAACAAGAGACCCAGTACTTC
CSGHQQETQYF
>-|TRBV10-3|TRBJ1-5|-
TGTGCCATCAGTGAAGGAGGGGGAAATCAGCCCCAGCATTTT
CAISEGGGNQPQHF
>-|TRBV28|TRBJ1-1|TRBD1
TGTGCCAGCAGCCGGGACAGTCGGTGGCCGGGTGAAGCTTTCTTT
CASSRDSRWPGEAFF
>-|TRBV6-2/TRBV6-3|TRBJ1-5|TRBD1
TGTGCCAGCAGTGACAGGGGTTGGCAGCCCCAGCATTTT
CASSDRGWQPQHF
>-|TRBV19|TRBJ1-1|-
TGTGCCAGTAGTATTCAGGCAGGGGCCATGAACACTGAAGCTTTCTTT
CASSIQAGAMNTEAFF
>-|TRBV11-3|TRBJ1-6|-
TGTGCCAGCAGCTTAGTTCCGAATTCACCCCTCCACTTT
CASSLVPNSPLHF
>-|TRBV5-1|TRBJ2-3|-
TGCGCCAGCAGCTTTGGGGGTATTGGCACAGATACGCAGTATTTT
CASSFGGIGTDTQYF
>-|TRBV11-2|TRBJ1-1|-
TGTGCCAGCAGCCCCCAAAGCAACACTGAAGCTTTCTTT
CASSPQSNTEAFF
>-|TRBV5-1|TRBJ2-7|TRBD1
TGCGCCAGCAGCCCGGGAAGGACAGGGAACGAGCAGTACTTC
CASSPGRTGNEQYF
>once|TRBV30|TRBJ2-7|-
TGTGCCTTAAAAAAACCTTTCTCCTACGAGCAGTACTTC
CALKKPFSYEQYF
>-|TRBV12-1|TRBJ2-1|-
TGTGCCAGCAGCTTTGCGGGGGGACAGGGAATGGATGAGCAGTTCTTC
CASSFAGGQGMDEQFF
>-|TRBV27|TRBJ1-2|TRBD1
TGTGCCAGCAGTTTCTCCGGGACAGGGGGCTTCTATGGCTACACCTTC
CASSFSGTGGFYGYTF
>-|TRBV30|TRBJ2-7|TRBD1
TGTGCCTGGAGCCTCGGGACAGGGGGCTACGAGCAGTACTTC
CAWSLGTGGYEQYF
>-|TRBV18|TRBJ1-1|TRBD1
TGTGCCAGCTCACCCGGACAGGGGGCGAACACTGAAGCTTTCTTT
CASSPGQGANTEAFF
>-|TRBV27|TRBJ1-2|TRBD1
TGTGCCAGCAGTCTAGCCTGGGGACAGTCTGGCTACACCTTC
CASSLAWGQSGYTF
>-|TRBV5-6|TRBJ1-1|TRBD1
TGTGCCAGCAGCTCGGACAGGGGGTACACTGAAGCTTTCTTT
CASSSDRGYTEAFF
>-|TRBV30|TRBJ1-5|-
TGTGCCTGGAGTGCCCCGGGGACCGCTCAGCCCCAGCATTTT
CAWSAPGTAQPQHF
>-|TRBV10-2|TRBJ1-1|-
TGCGCCAGCAGTGAGTCGTGGGAGGTGAACACTGAAGCTTTCTTT
CASSESWEVNTEAFF
>-|TRBV18|TRBJ1-1|-
TGTGCCAGCTCACCACGCTCCCAAGTCGCTGAAGCTTTCTTT
CASSPRSQVAEAFF
>-|TRBV7-2|TRBJ2-7|TRBD2
TGTGCCAGCAGCTTAGCTAGCGGGGGGACCTACGAGCAGTACTTC
CASSLASGGTYEQYF
>-|TRBV19|TRBJ1-2|TRBD1
TGTGCCAGTAGTATTCAGGGGGCTAACTATGGCTACACCTTC
CASSIQGANYGYTF